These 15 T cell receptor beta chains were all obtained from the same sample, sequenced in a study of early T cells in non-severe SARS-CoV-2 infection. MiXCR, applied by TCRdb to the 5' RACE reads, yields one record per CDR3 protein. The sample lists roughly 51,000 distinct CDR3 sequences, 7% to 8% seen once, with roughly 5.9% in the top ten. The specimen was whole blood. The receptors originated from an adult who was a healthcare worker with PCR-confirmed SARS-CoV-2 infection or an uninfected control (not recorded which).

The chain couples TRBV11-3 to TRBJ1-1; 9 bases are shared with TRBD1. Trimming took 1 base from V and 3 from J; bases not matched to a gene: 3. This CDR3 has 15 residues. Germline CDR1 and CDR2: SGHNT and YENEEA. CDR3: CASSLGDREDTEAFF. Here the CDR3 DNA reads TGTGCCAGCAGCTTAGGGGACAGGGAGGACACTGAAGCTTTCTTT.

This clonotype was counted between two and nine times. The CDR3 DNA follows: TGTGCCAGCAGTTACGGGAGGAACACCGGGGAGCTGTTTTTT. This translates into CASSYGRNTGELFF. The V gene is TRBV6-5, the J gene TRBJ2-2; tentatively, D is TRBD2 (5 bases). Per germline, CDR1 MNHEY and CDR2 SVGAGI. Trimming stripped 2 bases from V and 1 base from J, with 5 bases between. CDR3 size: 14 residues.

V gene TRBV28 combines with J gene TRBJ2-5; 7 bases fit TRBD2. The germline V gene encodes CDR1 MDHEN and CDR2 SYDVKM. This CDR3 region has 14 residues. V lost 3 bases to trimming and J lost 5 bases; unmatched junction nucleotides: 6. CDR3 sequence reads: CASSFRGDVETQYF. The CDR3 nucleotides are TGTGCCAGCAGTTTTCGGGGGGATGTCGAGACCCAGTACTTC.

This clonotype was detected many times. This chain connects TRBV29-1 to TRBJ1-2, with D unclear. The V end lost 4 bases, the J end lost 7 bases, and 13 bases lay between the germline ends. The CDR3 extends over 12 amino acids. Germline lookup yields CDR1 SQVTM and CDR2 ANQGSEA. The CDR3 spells CSVGSGESGYTF. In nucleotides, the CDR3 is TGCAGCGTTGGGTCGGGTGAGAGTGGCTACACCTTC.

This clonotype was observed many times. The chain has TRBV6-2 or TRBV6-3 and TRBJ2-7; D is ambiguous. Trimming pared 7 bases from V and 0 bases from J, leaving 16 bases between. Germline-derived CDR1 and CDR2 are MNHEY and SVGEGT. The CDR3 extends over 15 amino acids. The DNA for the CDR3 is TGTGCCAGCATCCCGACCTCCGTGAGCTCCTACGAGCAGTACTTC. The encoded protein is CASIPTSVSSYEQYF.

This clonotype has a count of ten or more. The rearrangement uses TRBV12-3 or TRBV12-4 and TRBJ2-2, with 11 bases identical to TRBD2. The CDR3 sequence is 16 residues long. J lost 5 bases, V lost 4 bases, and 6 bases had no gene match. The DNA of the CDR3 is TGTGCCAGCAGTTGGTTAGCGGGGGGGCCGACCGGGGAGCTGTTTTTT. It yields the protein CASSWLAGGPTGELFF.

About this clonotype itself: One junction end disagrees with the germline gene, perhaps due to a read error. The CDR3 nucleotides are TGTGCCAGCAGTCTCGGACAGGGGAACACTAAAGCTTTCTTT. Translation gives CASSLGQGNTKAFF. This chain uses TRBV12-3 or TRBV12-4 with TRBJ1-1; 9 nucleotides agree with TRBD1. This CDR3 has 14 residues.

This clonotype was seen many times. This chain's CDR3 is CASSEWGGQGLRQPQHF. As DNA, the CDR3 is TGTGCCAGCAGTGAATGGGGGGGACAGGGGTTGCGTCAGCCCCAGCATTTT. The rearrangement uses TRBV27 and TRBJ1-5; 10 bases align to TRBD1. Germline values: CDR1 MNHEY, CDR2 SMNVEV (reference sequence). This CDR3 region has 17 residues. Losses at the gene ends were 5 bases for V and 6 bases for J; bases not matched to a gene: 13.

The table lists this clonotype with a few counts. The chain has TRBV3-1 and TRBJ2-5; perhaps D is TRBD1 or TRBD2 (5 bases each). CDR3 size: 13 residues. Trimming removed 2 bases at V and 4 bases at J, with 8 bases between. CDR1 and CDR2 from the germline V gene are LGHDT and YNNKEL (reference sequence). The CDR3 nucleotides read TGTGCCAGCAGCCAACCGGGACCAGAGACCCAGTACTTC. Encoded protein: CASSQPGPETQYF.

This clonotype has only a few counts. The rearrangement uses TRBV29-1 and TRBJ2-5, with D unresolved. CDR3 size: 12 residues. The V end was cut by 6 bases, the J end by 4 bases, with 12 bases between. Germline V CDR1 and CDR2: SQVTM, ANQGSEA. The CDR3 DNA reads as TGCAGCGTGGCTGGCAGCCGAGAGACCCAGTACTTC. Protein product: CSVAGSRETQYF.

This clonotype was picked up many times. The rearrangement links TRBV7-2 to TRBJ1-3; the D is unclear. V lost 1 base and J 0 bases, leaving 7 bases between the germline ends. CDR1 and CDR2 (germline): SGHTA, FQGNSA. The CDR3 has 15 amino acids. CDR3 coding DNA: TGTGCCAGCAGCTTAGGGGCTTCCTCTGGAAACACCATATATTTT. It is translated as CASSLGASSGNTIYF.

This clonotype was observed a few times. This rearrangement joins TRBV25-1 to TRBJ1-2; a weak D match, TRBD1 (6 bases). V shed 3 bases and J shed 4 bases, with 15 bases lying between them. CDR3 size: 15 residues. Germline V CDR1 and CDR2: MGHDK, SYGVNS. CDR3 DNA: TGTGCCAGCAGTGAGCCCAGGGGCGGCGTCTATGGCTACACCTTC. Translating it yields CASSEPRGGVYGYTF.

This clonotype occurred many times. This CDR3 reads CASSYDGNTEAFF. The CDR3 DNA reads as TGTGCCAGCAGTTACGACGGGAACACTGAAGCTTTCTTT. This chain links TRBV6-6 with TRBJ1-1; D remains unclear. The CDR3 totals 13 residues. Trimming pared 2 bases from V and 1 base from J, leaving 5 bases between. Germline V CDR1 and CDR2: MNHNY, SVGAGI (reference sequence).

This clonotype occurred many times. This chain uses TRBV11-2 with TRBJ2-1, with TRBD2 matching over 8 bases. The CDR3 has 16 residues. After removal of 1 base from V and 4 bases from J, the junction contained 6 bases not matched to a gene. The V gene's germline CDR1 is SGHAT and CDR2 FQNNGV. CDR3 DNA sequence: TGTGCCAGCAGCTTAGTGTCGGGGGGGCTGTACAATGAGCAGTTCTTC. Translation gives CASSLVSGGLYNEQFF. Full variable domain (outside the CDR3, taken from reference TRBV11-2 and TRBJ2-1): EAGVAQSPRYKIIEKRQSVAFWCNPISGHATLYWYQQILGQGPKLLIQFQNNGVVDDSQLPKDRFSAERLKGVDSTLKIQPAKLEDSAVYLCASSLVSGGLYNEQFFGPGTRLTVL.

The CDR3 sequence is CASSPDREAFF. CDR3 sequence (DNA): TGTGCCAGCAGCCCTGACAGGGAAGCTTTCTTT. The J gene is TRBJ1-1, the V gene TRBV28; D possibly corresponds to TRBD1 (6 bases). This CDR3 contains 11 residues. CDR1 is MDHEN, CDR2 SYDVKM, per germline. Trimming left V 6 bases short and J 8 bases short, with 10 bases between. The full variable domain, in which reference TRBV28 and TRBJ1-1 provide the parts outside the CDR3, is DVKVTQSSRYLVKRTGEKVFLECVQDMDHENMFWYRQDPGLGLRLIYFSYDVKMKEKGDIPEGYSVSREKKERFSLILESASTNQTSMYLCASSPDREAFFGQGTRLTVV.